This TCR beta chain was observed in a study of blood T cells in healthy people across ages. Remarks on this clonotype: An end of the junction differs from the germline gene, which may be a read error.

With a J-beta primer mix and a sample-barcoded 5' primer, a second PCR ran about 7 to 12 cycles. Tagging of each cDNA molecule was performed by a template-switch adaptor with 12 random nucleotides. One entry per CDR3 protein results from TCRdb running MiXCR on the 5' RACE reads. Among 650,000 to 800,000 distinct CDR3 sequences, 40% to 50% were seen once, and the ten largest hold roughly 19%. This CDR3 is 15 amino acids long. CDR1 is MDHEN, CDR2 SYDVKM, per germline. The chain combines TRBV28 with TRBJ2-7; 7 bases align to TRBD2. This receptor was identified in a man in his 60s in good health. Sample: blood. The CDR3 region has the DNA TGTGCCAGCGGTTTGTCTCCGGGGGGTACCTACGAGCAGTACTTC. Its translation: CASGLSPGGTYEQYF. The full variable domain, completed using reference TRBV28 and TRBJ2-7, is DVKVTQSSRYLVKRTGEKVFLECVQDMDHENMFWYRQDPGLGLRLIYFSYDVKMKEKGDIPEGYSVSREKKERFSLILESASTNQTSMYLCASGLSPGGTYEQYFGPGTRLTVT.